What follows describes a single TCR beta chain. The antigen is unknown. Trimming took off 0 bases at V and 5 bases at J, with 7 bases between the two ends. The CDR3 is made up of 13 amino acids. Germline lookup yields CDR1 LNHDA and CDR2 SQIVND (reference sequence). The entry originates in a study of T cell responses to AZD1222 COVID-19 vaccine. Study results and limitations: Spike as a whole was targeted by vaccine-associated CD4 TCRs, dominant at 160-218 and 743-854.

Clones were sequenced by immunoSEQ multiplex PCR, and TCRdb holds only the in-frame ones, with some missing. Counted here are around 91,000 clones, 80% to 95% occurring once; the ten biggest clones make up around 8.6%. The material sequenced was peripheral blood, taken 28 days after the second AZD1222 dose. The chain combines TRBV19 with TRBJ1-1; D perhaps matches TRBD1 (6 bases). The sequence derives from an adult who received the AZD1222 COVID-19 vaccine. CDR3 loop: CASSIDQGTEAFF. The CDR3 coding sequence is TGTGCCAGTAGTATAGATCAGGGGACTGAAGCTTTCTTT. Full variable domain (remainder filled in from reference TRBV19 and TRBJ1-1): DGGITQSPKYLFRKEGQNVTLSCEQNLNHDAMYWYRQDPGQGLRLIYYSQIVNDFQKGDIAEGYSVSREKKESFPLTVTSAQKNPTAFYLCASSIDQGTEAFFGQGTRLTVV.